This section outlines one TCR beta chain sequence together with its context. The assay was immunoSEQ multiplex PCR, and TCRdb's table has in-frame clones only and misses some. Among hundreds of thousands of clones listed, more than 95% were seen once. This sample was taken from a study of shared clonotypes between healthy human individuals. The CDR3 totals 18 residues. V shed 0 bases and J shed 0 bases, with 15 bases lying between them. The V gene's germline CDR1 is SEHNR and CDR2 FQNEAQ (reference sequence). This sequence originates from a woman aged 30 to 39 in good health. Sequencing was carried out using naive CD4+ T cells sorted from blood. Subset here: CD45RA+ positively selected. This chain joins TRBV7-9 and TRBJ2-1, with D perhaps matching TRBD2 (6 bases). The CDR3 spells CASSLAYERVSSYNEQFF. For the CDR3, the DNA is TGTGCCAGCAGCTTAGCTTACGAGCGGGTCTCCTCCTACAATGAGCAGTTCTTC.